This T cell receptor (beta chain) is from a study of blood T cell repertoires in COVID-19. Overall study: Collection of acute and convalescent COVID-19 samples took place in the United States, Italy and Spain. T cells, B-cell-depleted T cells, or PBMCs provided the cDNA or gDNA that served as material.

Original processing notes: Amplification with reference gene primers provided the estimates of nucleated cell counts. The repertoire was sequenced with immunoSEQ multiplex PCR; TCRdb's copy has only in-frame clones and lacks some. V, J and clone size are those of that table, while D and trimming were read from the DNA. The sample lists about 240,000 clones; about 85% were seen once. With 5 bases clipped from V and 2 bases from J, the junction kept 5 bases outside the gene matches. The CDR3 totals 14 residues. Germline assignment: CDR1 SGHNT and CDR2 YYREEE (reference sequence). This clone was observed once.

The material sequenced was peripheral blood. The clonotype comes from a man in his fifties or sixties who had recovered from COVID-19. The rearrangement joins TRBV5-4 to TRBJ2-7; 9 nucleotides agree with TRBD1. The chain's CDR3 is CASRPGQGPYEQYF. The CDR3 bases are TGTGCCAGCAGACCGGGACAGGGTCCCTACGAGCAGTACTTC.